The clone carrying this TCR beta chain turned up a few times. No antigen is known for it. RNA was extracted and reverse transcribed into cDNA as the sequencing template. Sequencing used immunoSEQ multiplex PCR; TCRdb keeps in-frame clones, though not all of them. The data show around 210,000 clones, about 61% seen once. This specimen comes from a study of CD8+ T cells in alopecia areata. General study findings and limits: The study found higher clonality in lesional than normal scalp, especially in alopecia totalis/universalis.

Sequenced: CD8+ T cells sorted from blood. The TCR comes from a human donor in good health.

CDR3 in amino acids: CASSLSGVATYEQYF. DNA of the CDR3: TGTGCCAGCAGCTTGAGTGGGGTGGCCACCTACGAGCAGTACTTC. V gene TRBV7-6 combines with J gene TRBJ2-7; D gene unclear. The germline V and J ends were trimmed by 3 bases and 2 bases, with 14 bases remaining between them. Germline V CDR1 and CDR2: SGHVS, FNYEAQ. The CDR3 is made up of 15 amino acids.